This is a list of T cell receptor beta chains from one sample in a study of shared clonotypes between healthy human individuals. Measured with immunoSEQ multiplex PCR; TCRdb has only the in-frame clones, and not every one. The repertoire consists of approximately 510,000 clones, with 79% occurring once and the leading ten covering under 15%. The sample consisted of PBMCs. The origin of the receptors is a middle-aged woman in good health. Some clones in this sample may be carry-over from other donors' samples. The CDR3 runs from the conserved cysteine through the conserved F or W. Fields, in order: clone size, J gene, D gene, V gene, CDR3 protein, CDR3 DNA. The D gene is left open where the match is weak. Expanded clones are given a class, and other clones once, few, many or no size at all.

abundance: -
j_gene: TRBJ2-2
d_gene: -
v_gene: TRBV29-1
CDR3aa: CSVDRSTGGGELFF
CDR3nt: TGCAGCGTGGACAGGTCCACGGGGGGCGGGGAGCTGTTTTTT

abundance: -
j_gene: TRBJ2-7
d_gene: -
v_gene: TRBV6-6
CDR3aa: CASSPQGLEGEQYF
CDR3nt: TGTGCCAGCAGCCCTCAGGGACTTGAGGGCGAGCAGTACTTC

abundance: -
j_gene: TRBJ1-4
d_gene: -
v_gene: TRBV15
CDR3aa: CATSRVGLDVGTETNEKLFF
CDR3nt: TGTGCCACCAGCAGAGTGGGCCTGGACGTGGGCACCGAGACTAATGAAAAACTGTTTTTT

abundance: few
j_gene: TRBJ2-7
d_gene: -
v_gene: TRBV18
CDR3aa: CASSPNSYEQYF
CDR3nt: TGTGCCAGCTCACCGAACAGCTACGAGCAGTACTTC

abundance: -
j_gene: TRBJ2-1
d_gene: TRBD2
v_gene: TRBV13
CDR3aa: CASSLSGGPYNEQFF
CDR3nt: TGTGCCAGCAGCTTATCGGGAGGGCCTTACAATGAGCAGTTCTTC

abundance: -
j_gene: TRBJ1-2
d_gene: -
v_gene: TRBV28
CDR3aa: CASRQGLNYGYTF
CDR3nt: TGTGCCAGCAGACAGGGACTTAACTATGGCTACACCTTC

abundance: few
j_gene: TRBJ1-5
d_gene: -
v_gene: TRBV27
CDR3aa: CASSLPRRARPYQPQHF
CDR3nt: TGTGCCAGCAGTTTACCACGCCGGGCCAGGCCCTATCAGCCCCAGCATTTT

abundance: many
j_gene: TRBJ1-2
d_gene: TRBD1
v_gene: TRBV9
CDR3aa: CASSVTGGSPYGYTF
CDR3nt: TGTGCCAGCAGCGTCACAGGGGGTTCTCCCTATGGCTACACCTTC

abundance: -
j_gene: TRBJ1-4
d_gene: TRBD1
v_gene: TRBV15
CDR3aa: CATSSLFRDSNEKLFF
CDR3nt: TGTGCCACCAGCAGTTTATTCCGGGACAGTAATGAAAAACTGTTTTTT

abundance: -
j_gene: TRBJ1-1
d_gene: TRBD1
v_gene: TRBV11-1
CDR3aa: CASSSRGGGWTTEAFF
CDR3nt: TGTGCCAGCAGCTCCAGGGGAGGGGGCTGGACCACTGAAGCTTTCTTT

abundance: -
j_gene: TRBJ1-2
d_gene: -
v_gene: TRBV19
CDR3aa: CASSPTGIGPFYGYTF
CDR3nt: TGTGCCAGTAGTCCCACAGGCATTGGCCCCTTCTATGGCTACACCTTC

abundance: -
j_gene: TRBJ2-3
d_gene: -
v_gene: TRBV11-1
CDR3aa: CASSLGPGRRTDTQYF
CDR3nt: TGTGCCAGCAGCTTAGGTCCGGGAAGGCGAACAGATACGCAGTATTTT

abundance: -
j_gene: TRBJ2-3
d_gene: TRBD2
v_gene: TRBV5-4
CDR3aa: CATSWGGSGTDTQYF
CDR3nt: TGTGCCACCTCGTGGGGCGGGAGTGGGACAGATACGCAGTATTTT

abundance: -
j_gene: TRBJ2-3
d_gene: -
v_gene: TRBV6-5
CDR3aa: CASSYSFAGRTDTQYF
CDR3nt: TGTGCCAGCAGTTACTCGTTTGCAGGGCGCACAGATACGCAGTATTTT

abundance: -
j_gene: TRBJ2-7
d_gene: -
v_gene: TRBV9
CDR3aa: CASSVASMAEQYF
CDR3nt: TGTGCCAGCAGCGTAGCTTCTATGGCCGAGCAGTACTTC

abundance: -
j_gene: TRBJ2-7
d_gene: -
v_gene: TRBV9
CDR3aa: CASSETTSSHEQYF
CDR3nt: TGTGCCAGCAGCGAGACTACTAGCTCCCACGAGCAGTACTTC

abundance: -
j_gene: TRBJ2-1
d_gene: -
v_gene: TRBV11-2
CDR3aa: CASSLYGGESSGDEQFF
CDR3nt: TGTGCCAGCAGCTTATATGGGGGAGAATCTAGTGGGGATGAGCAGTTCTTC

abundance: few
j_gene: TRBJ1-4
d_gene: -
v_gene: TRBV7-2
CDR3aa: CASSLEGQQEKLFF
CDR3nt: TGTGCCAGCAGCTTAGAGGGCCAGCAGGAAAAACTGTTTTTT

abundance: once
j_gene: TRBJ2-7
d_gene: TRBD2
v_gene: TRBV4-3
CDR3aa: CASSRGFGLAGAAYEQYF
CDR3nt: TGCGCCAGCAGTCGAGGGTTCGGACTAGCGGGAGCGGCCTACGAGCAGTACTTC

abundance: -
j_gene: TRBJ1-5
d_gene: -
v_gene: TRBV21-1
CDR3aa: CASSSGGDSSNQPQHF
CDR3nt: TGTGCCAGCAGCAGTGGAGGGGACAGCTCCAATCAGCCCCAGCATTTT